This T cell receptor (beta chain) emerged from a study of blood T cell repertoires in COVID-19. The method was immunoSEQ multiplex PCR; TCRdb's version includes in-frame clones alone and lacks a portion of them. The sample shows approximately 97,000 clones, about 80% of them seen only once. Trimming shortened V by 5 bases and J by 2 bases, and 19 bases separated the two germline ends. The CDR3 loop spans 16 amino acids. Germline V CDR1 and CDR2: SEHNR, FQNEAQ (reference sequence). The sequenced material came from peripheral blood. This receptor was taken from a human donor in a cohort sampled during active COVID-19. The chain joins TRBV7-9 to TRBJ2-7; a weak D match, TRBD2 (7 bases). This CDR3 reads CASSPTAGGATYEQYF. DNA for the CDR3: TGTGCCAGCAGCCCTACGGCTGGGGGGGCGACCTACGAGCAGTACTTC.